This TCR beta chain was retrieved from a study of blood T cells in healthy people across ages. Primers used in a second PCR of roughly 7 to 12 cycles were a sample-barcoded 5' primer and a J-beta primer mix. TCRdb reprocessed the 5' RACE reads with MiXCR, giving one entry per CDR3 protein. The sample shows hundreds of thousands of distinct CDR3 sequences, around 36% of them seen only once. The CDR3 is 16 amino acids. Trimming stripped 4 bases from V and 6 bases from J, with 19 bases between. Germline-derived CDR1 and CDR2 are SGHRS and YFSETQ. Remarks on this clonotype: Its specificity is unknown.

Whole-study results and caveats: Getting older went along with TCR beta diversity per million T cells dropping roughly linearly. Changes seen in expanded clonotypes were possibly confounded by donor CMV status left unknown.

Aged about 6 to 95, donors were systemically healthy Caucasians from Russia. Sequencing was carried out using blood. The source of this sequence is a young man in good health. V is TRBV5-1 and J is TRBJ2-2; TRBD1 is a possible D gene (6 bases). CDR3 region: CASSQGQLLDPGELFF. As DNA, the CDR3 is TGCGCCAGCAGCCAAGGACAGTTGTTGGATCCCGGGGAGCTGTTTTTT.